Below, 18 T cell receptor beta chains from the same sample are listed, as sequenced in a study of Ad26.COV2.S vaccination and SARS-CoV-2 variants (dated by TCRdb to the early 2020s). Library prep was done by the immunoSEQ multiplex PCR assay. The table was pulled from immuneACCESS by TCRdb, which kept in-frame rearrangements only. Such tables lose some clones; where checked, under half of the loss comes from unresolved V genes, and the rest has no known cause. The sample yields approximately 97,000 clones; about three quarters were counted once. The ten largest clones take up 15% to 20% of the sample. This specimen's time point label, per the study, means: individuals recovered from natural SARS-CoV-2 infection. The sequencing here drew on peripheral blood, taken after recovery from COVID-19. These TCRs come from a human donor who had recovered from COVID-19.

In its sample, this clone was seen once. The J gene is TRBJ2-7, the V gene TRBV5-1; TRBD2 matches at 7 bases. The trim removed 3 bases at V and 0 bases at J, leaving 9 bases unmatched. The length of the CDR3 is 16 residues. Germline CDR1 SGHRS, CDR2 YFSETQ. The CDR3 DNA follows: TGCGCCAGCAGCTCCGGCCTCCAGCGGGGCTCCTACGAGCAGTACTTC. Its translation: CASSSGLQRGSYEQYF.

V is TRBV11-3 and J is TRBJ2-3, with 11 bases identical to TRBD1. Germline trimming cut 5 bases from V and 5 bases from J; bases unmatched to any gene: 9. Germline V gene data show CDR1 as SGHNT and CDR2 as YENEEA. The CDR3 spans 16 residues. The CDR3 sequence: CASSQGQGAGGDTQYF. CDR3 DNA sequence: TGTGCCAGCAGCCAAGGACAGGGGGCAGGGGGAGATACGCAGTATTTT.

V usage is TRBV27 and J usage is TRBJ2-7, with D unclear. Germline CDR1 and CDR2: MNHEY and SMNVEV (reference sequence). The CDR3 has 11 residues. V was pared by 5 bases and J by 4 bases, with 6 bases between. The CDR3 loop is CASSGDYEQYF. Written as DNA, the CDR3 is TGTGCCAGCAGTGGGGATTACGAGCAGTACTTC.

This clone was detected only a few times. The chain employs TRBV11-2 and TRBJ2-7, with D possibly being TRBD1 (5 bases). V gave up 4 bases and J gave up 2 bases, with 24 bases separating them. CDR1 SGHAT and CDR2 FQNNGV come from the germline V gene. CDR3 size: 18 residues. In nucleotides, the CDR3 is TGTGCCAGCAGCTCTCAACATAGGGGATTCGACGCTACCTACGAGCAGTACTTC. Translating it yields CASSSQHRGFDATYEQYF.

This clone was found a few times. J is TRBJ1-2 and V is TRBV4-3; 8 bases line up with TRBD1. J lost 1 base, V lost 2 bases, and 12 bases had no gene match. This CDR3 comprises 18 residues. Per the germline V gene, CDR1 is LGHNA and CDR2 is YSLEER. CDR3 nucleotides: TGCGCCAGCAGCCAAACTCAATATGGGACAGGCTATAACTATGGCTACACCTTC. This encodes CASSQTQYGTGYNYGYTF.

The rearrangement uses TRBV3-1 (or the pseudogene TRBV3-2) and TRBJ2-1; the D gene is possibly TRBD2 (7 bases). This CDR3 is 15 amino acids long. The ends were cut back, 1 base at V and 3 bases at J, with 10 bases in the middle. Looked up from germline, CDR1 is LGHDT and CDR2 is YNNKEL (reference sequence). CDR3: CASSQVGGLYNEQFF. The CDR3 nucleotides read TGTGCCAGCAGCCAAGTGGGGGGGCTCTACAATGAGCAGTTCTTC.

This clone was seen a few times. The chain couples TRBV28 to TRBJ1-5, with D uncertain. Trimming left V 4 bases short and J 4 bases short, with 17 bases between. From germline, CDR1 is MDHEN and CDR2 SYDVKM. The CDR3 is made up of 16 amino acids. The CDR3 DNA reads TGTGCCAGCAGTTCTTCCCTCGACACCCTTAATCAGCCCCAGCATTTT. It yields the protein CASSSSLDTLNQPQHF.

The rearrangement uses TRBV9 and TRBJ2-3; 9 bases are a match to TRBD2. V gave up 2 bases and J gave up 0 bases; unmatched junction bases: 10. Per the germline V gene, CDR1 is SGDLS and CDR2 is YYNGEE. CDR3 length: 18 amino acids. The CDR3 DNA sequence: TGTGCCAGCAGCGTCGGCGGGACTAGCAGTCCTAGCACAGATACGCAGTATTTT. As protein: CASSVGGTSSPSTDTQYF.

This clone was seen a few times. The chain has TRBV25-1 and TRBJ2-3; maybe TRBD1 (6 bases). The CDR3 is 15 residues long. Germline V gene lookup returns CDR1 MGHDK and CDR2 SYGVNS. V was cut by 4 bases and J by 0 bases, with 11 bases left in between. CDR3 protein: CASSGGTLSTDTQYF. The DNA for the CDR3 is TGTGCCAGCAGTGGGGGGACACTTAGCACAGATACGCAGTATTTT.

The J gene is TRBJ1-2, the V gene TRBV6-6; tentatively, D is TRBD1 (5 bases). In germline, CDR1 is MNHNY, CDR2 SVGAGI (reference sequence). V dropped 6 bases and J dropped 4 bases, with 12 bases sitting between them. The CDR3 runs to 13 residues. The CDR3 sequence is CASSPEGIYGYTF. The DNA of the CDR3 is TGTGCCAGCAGCCCCGAGGGGATCTATGGCTACACCTTC.

The V and J genes are TRBV28 and TRBJ2-1; D is ambiguous. Trimming cost V 6 bases and J 0 bases, with 15 bases left between them. Per germline, CDR1 MDHEN and CDR2 SYDVKM. This CDR3 spans 16 amino acids. The CDR3 loop reads CASRQTRPSSYNEQFF. The DNA for the CDR3 is TGTGCCAGCAGACAGACAAGGCCCAGCTCCTACAATGAGCAGTTCTTC.

J is TRBJ1-2 and V is TRBV6-4; D remains ambiguous. The CDR3 contains 14 residues. V was shortened by 6 bases and J by 7 bases, with 18 bases between the two germline ends. Germline CDR1 MRHNA, CDR2 SNTAGT. CDR3 DNA: TGTGCCAGCAGACCATCGGACCTCCGGGGTGGCTACACCTTC. It translates to CASRPSDLRGGYTF.

The chain combines TRBV6-1 with TRBJ1-2; D gene unclear. CDR1 and CDR2 from the germline V gene are MNHNS and SASEGT. Trimming took 1 base from V and 7 from J, leaving 10 bases between them. This CDR3 region has 13 residues. CDR3 coding DNA: TGTGCCAGCAGTGAAGAGGCTAGGCGTGGCTACACCTTC. Its protein product is CASSEEARRGYTF.

The rearrangement joins TRBV5-1 to TRBJ1-2, with 8 bases that match TRBD1. Germline values: CDR1 SGHRS, CDR2 YFSETQ. This CDR3 has 15 residues. The ends lost 0 bases at V and 8 bases at J; junction bases unmatched: 9. CDR3 sequence reads: CASSLALGQGQGYTF. DNA of the CDR3: TGCGCCAGCAGCTTGGCCCTAGGACAGGGACAAGGCTACACCTTC.

This chain links TRBV29-1 with TRBJ1-1; D is undetermined. V dropped 1 base and J dropped 1 base, with 7 bases sitting between them. The CDR3 is 13 amino acids. The germline gives CDR1 SQVTM, CDR2 ANQGSEA. The CDR3 DNA sequence: TGCAGCGTTGAAGTGATGACGAACACTGAAGCTTTCTTT. Translated, it gives CSVEVMTNTEAFF.

The chain recombines TRBV2 with TRBJ2-3; D not resolved. V was shortened by 7 bases and J by 1 base, with 9 bases between the two germline ends. The CDR3 totals 13 residues. Germline CDR1 and CDR2: SNHLY and FYNNEI. The CDR3 sequence is CASTELRTDTQYF. The CDR3, as DNA: TGTGCCAGCACCGAACTCCGCACAGATACGCAGTATTTT.

The J gene is TRBJ2-1, the V gene TRBV30; 11 nucleotides line up with TRBD1. Germline trimming cut 5 bases from V and 9 bases from J; bases unmatched to any gene: 9. CDR1 is GTSNPN, CDR2 SVGIG, per germline (reference sequence). The CDR3 is made up of 14 amino acids. This chain's CDR3 is CAWWPGQGGSEQFF. DNA for the CDR3: TGTGCCTGGTGGCCGGGACAGGGGGGAAGTGAGCAGTTCTTC.

The J gene is TRBJ2-3, the V gene TRBV5-1; D is uncertain. The CDR3 loop spans 15 amino acids. Germline V CDR1 and CDR2: SGHRS, YFSETQ. Trimming left V 0 bases short and J 5 bases short, with 13 bases between. The CDR3 DNA is TGCGCCAGCAGCTTGGAATCCGGACGGATAGATACGCAGTATTTT. Amino acid sequence: CASSLESGRIDTQYF. Supplemented by reference TRBV5-1 and TRBJ2-3, the full variable domain reads KAGVTQTPRYLIKTRGQQVTLSCSPISGHRSVSWYQQTPGQGLQFLFEYFSETQRNKGNFPGRFSGRQFSNSRSEMNVSTLELGDSALYLCASSLESGRIDTQYFGPGTRLTVL.